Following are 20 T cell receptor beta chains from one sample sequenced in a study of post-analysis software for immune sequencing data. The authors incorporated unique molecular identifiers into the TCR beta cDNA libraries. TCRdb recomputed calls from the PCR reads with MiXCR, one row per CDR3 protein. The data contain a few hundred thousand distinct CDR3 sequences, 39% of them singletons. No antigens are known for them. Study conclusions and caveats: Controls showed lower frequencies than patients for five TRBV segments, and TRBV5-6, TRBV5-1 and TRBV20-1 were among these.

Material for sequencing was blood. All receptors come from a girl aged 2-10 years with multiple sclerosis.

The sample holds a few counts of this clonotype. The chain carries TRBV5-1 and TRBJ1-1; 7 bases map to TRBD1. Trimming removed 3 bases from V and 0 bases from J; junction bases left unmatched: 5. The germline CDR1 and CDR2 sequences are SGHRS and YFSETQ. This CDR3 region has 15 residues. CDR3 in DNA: TGCGCCAGCAGCTATTCCGGGACAGTGAACACTGAAGCTTTCTTT. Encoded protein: CASSYSGTVNTEAFF.

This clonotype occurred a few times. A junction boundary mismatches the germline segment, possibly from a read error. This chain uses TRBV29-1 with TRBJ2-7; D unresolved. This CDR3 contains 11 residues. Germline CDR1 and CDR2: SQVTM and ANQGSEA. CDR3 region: CSAEQDYEQYF. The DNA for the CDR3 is TGCAGCGCTGAACAAGACTACGAGCAGTACTTC.

This CDR3 reads CASSDSVQGRGEQFF. The CDR3 region has the DNA TGTGCCAGCAGTGACTCTGTACAGGGTAGGGGTGAGCAGTTCTTC. This sequence joins TRBV6-4 and TRBJ2-1, with a tentative D call TRBD1 (6 bases). Trimming shortened V by 0 bases and J by 9 bases, and 15 bases separated the two germline ends. Germline V gene data show CDR1 as MRHNA and CDR2 as SNTAGT. This CDR3 comprises 15 residues.

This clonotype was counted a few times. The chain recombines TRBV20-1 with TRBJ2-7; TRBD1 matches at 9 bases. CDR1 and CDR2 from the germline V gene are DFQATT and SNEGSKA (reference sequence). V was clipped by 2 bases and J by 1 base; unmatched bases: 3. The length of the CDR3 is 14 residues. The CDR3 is CSARWDRVSYEQYF. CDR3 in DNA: TGCAGTGCTAGATGGGACAGGGTATCCTACGAGCAGTACTTC.

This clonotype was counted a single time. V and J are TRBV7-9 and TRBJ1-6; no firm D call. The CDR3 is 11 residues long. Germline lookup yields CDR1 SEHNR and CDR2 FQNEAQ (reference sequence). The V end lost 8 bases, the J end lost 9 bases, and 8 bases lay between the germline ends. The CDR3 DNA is TGTGCCAGCGGGCCCAGTTCACCCCTCCACTTT. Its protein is CASGPSSPLHF.

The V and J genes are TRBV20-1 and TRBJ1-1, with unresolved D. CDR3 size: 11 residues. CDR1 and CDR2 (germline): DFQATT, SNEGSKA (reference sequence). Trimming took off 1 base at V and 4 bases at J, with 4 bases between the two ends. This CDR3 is CSARASTEAFF. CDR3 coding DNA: TGCAGTGCTAGAGCATCCACTGAAGCTTTCTTT.

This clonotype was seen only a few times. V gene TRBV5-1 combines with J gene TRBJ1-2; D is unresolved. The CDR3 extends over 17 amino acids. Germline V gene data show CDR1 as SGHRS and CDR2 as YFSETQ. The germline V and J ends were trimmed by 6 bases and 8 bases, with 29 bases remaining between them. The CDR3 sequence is CASTLGVPRANELGYTF. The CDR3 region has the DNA TGCGCCAGCACTTTGGGCGTACCCCGGGCTAATGAGCTCGGCTACACCTTC. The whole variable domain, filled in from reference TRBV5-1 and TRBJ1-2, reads KAGVTQTPRYLIKTRGQQVTLSCSPISGHRSVSWYQQTPGQGLQFLFEYFSETQRNKGNFPGRFSGRQFSNSRSEMNVSTLELGDSALYLCASTLGVPRANELGYTFGSGTRLTVV.

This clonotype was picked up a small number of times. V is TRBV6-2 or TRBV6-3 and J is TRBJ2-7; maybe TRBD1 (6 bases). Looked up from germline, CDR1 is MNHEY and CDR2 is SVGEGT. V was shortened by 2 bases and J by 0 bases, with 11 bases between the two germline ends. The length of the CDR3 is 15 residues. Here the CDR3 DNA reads TGTGCCAGCAGTTACGATAAGGACAGCTCCTACGAGCAGTACTTC. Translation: CASSYDKDSSYEQYF.

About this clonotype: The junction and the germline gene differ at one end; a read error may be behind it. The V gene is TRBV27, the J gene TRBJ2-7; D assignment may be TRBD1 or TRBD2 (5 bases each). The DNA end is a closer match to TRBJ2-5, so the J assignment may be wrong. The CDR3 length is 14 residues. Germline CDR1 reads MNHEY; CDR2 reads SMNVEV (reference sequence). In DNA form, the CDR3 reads TGTGCCCGCAGTTTATCGACCCGTGGGGGGACCCAGTACTTC. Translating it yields CARSLSTRGGTQYF.

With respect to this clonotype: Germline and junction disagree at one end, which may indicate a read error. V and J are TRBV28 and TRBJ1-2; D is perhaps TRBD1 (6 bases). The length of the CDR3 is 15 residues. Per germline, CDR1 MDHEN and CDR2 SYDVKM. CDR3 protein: CVSSLGGTGMGGYTF. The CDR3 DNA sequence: TGTGTCAGCAGTTTGGGAGGAACAGGGATGGGCGGCTACACCTTC.

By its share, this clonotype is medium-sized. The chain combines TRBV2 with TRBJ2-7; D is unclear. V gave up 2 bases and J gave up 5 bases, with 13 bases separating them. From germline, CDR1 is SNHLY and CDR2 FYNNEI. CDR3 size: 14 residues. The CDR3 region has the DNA TGTGCCAGCAGTGAAATGGGCACGGTCAACGAGCAGTACTTC. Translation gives CASSEMGTVNEQYF.

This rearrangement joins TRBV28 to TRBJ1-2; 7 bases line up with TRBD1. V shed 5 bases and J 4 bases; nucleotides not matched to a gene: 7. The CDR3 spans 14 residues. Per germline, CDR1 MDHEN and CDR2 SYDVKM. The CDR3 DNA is TGTGCCAGCAGTGAATCGGACAGGATCTATGGCTACACCTTC. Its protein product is CASSESDRIYGYTF.

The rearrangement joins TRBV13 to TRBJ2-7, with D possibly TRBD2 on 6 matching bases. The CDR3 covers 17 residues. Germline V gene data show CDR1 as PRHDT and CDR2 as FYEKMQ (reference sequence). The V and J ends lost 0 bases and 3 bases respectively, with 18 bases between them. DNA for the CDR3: TGTGCCAGCAGCTTAGGCGTGGCGGGACTGAAGAGCTACGAGCAGTACTTC. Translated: CASSLGVAGLKSYEQYF.

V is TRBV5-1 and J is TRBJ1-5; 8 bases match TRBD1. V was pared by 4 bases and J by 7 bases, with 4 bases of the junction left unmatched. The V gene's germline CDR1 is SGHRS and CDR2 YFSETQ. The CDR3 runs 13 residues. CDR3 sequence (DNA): TGCGCCAGCAGCGGCGACAGGGGACAGCCCCAGCATTTT. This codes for CASSGDRGQPQHF.

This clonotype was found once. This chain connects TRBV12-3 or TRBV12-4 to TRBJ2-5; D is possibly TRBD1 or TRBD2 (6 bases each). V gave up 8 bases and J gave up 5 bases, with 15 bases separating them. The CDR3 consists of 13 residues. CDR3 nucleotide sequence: TGTGCCAGCGGAGGGCAGGGGATGGAGACCCAGTACTTC. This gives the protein CASGGQGMETQYF.

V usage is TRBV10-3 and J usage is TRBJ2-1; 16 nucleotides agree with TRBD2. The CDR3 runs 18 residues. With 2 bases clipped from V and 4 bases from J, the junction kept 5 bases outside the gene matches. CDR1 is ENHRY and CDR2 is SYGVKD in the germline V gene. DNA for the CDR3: TGTGCCATCAGTGAGGAGGGACTAGCGGGGGGGAGGTACAATGAGCAGTTCTTC. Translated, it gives CAISEEGLAGGRYNEQFF.

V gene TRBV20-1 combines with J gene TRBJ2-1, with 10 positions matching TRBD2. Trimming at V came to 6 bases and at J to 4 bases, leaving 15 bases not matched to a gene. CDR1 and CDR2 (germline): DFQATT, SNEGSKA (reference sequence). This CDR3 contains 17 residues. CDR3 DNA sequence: TGCAGTGCCCATGGGTGGACCGGGACTAGCGTATACAATGAGCAGTTCTTC. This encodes CSAHGWTGTSVYNEQFF.

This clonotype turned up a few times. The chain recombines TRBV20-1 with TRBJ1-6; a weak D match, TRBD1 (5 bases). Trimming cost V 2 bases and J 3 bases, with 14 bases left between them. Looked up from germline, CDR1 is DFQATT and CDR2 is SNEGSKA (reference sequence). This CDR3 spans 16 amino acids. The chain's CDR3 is CSARSDSLNYNSPLHF. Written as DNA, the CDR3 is TGCAGTGCTAGATCCGACAGCCTGAACTATAATTCACCCCTCCACTTT.

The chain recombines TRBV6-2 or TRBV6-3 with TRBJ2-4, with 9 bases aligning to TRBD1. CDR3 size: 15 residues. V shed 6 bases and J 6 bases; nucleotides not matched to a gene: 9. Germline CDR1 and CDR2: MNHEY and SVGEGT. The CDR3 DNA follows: TGTGCCAGCAGCTCACAGGGGGCTCTTGGAAACATTCAGTACTTC. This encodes CASSSQGALGNIQYF.

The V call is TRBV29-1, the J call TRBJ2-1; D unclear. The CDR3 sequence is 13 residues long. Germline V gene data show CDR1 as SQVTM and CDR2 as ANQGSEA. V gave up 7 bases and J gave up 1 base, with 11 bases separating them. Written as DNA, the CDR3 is TGCAGCGGTAGCTCGATTTCCTACAATGAGCAGTTCTTC. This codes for CSGSSISYNEQFF.